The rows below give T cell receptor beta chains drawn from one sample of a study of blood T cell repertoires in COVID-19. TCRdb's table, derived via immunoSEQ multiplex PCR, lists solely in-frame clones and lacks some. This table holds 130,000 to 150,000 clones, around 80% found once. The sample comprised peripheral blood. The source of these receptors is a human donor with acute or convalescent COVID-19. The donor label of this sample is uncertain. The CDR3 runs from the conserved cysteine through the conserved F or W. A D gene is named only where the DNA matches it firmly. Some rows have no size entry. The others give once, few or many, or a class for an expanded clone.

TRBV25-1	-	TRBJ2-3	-	CASSASTDTQYF	TGTGCCAGCAGTGCCTCCACAGATACGCAGTATTTT
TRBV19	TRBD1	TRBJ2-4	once	CASRPDRGAGNIQYF	TGTGCCAGTAGGCCGGACAGGGGCGCGGGTAACATTCAGTACTTC
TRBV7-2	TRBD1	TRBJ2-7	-	CASSFTSGTGFSYEQYF	TGTGCCAGCAGCTTTACTTCCGGGACAGGGTTCTCCTACGAGCAGTACTTC
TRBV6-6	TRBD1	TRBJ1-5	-	CASSYGTGVDQPQHF	TGTGCCAGCAGTTACGGGACAGGGGTGGATCAGCCCCAGCATTTT
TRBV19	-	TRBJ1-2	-	CASKYPRDISGYTF	TGTGCCAGTAAATATCCTCGGGACATATCTGGCTACACCTTC
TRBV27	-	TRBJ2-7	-	CASSLSGQLAPYEQYF	TGTGCCAGCAGTTTATCGGGACAATTAGCACCTTACGAGCAGTACTTC
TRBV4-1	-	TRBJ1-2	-	CASSLPTSPRGGYTF	TGCGCCAGCAGCCTGCCGACTTCTCCACGAGGAGGCTACACCTTC
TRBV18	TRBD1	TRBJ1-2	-	CASSPDRVNYGYTF	TGTGCCAGCTCACCGGACAGGGTAAACTATGGCTACACCTTC
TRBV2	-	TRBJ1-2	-	CASSADSSSNYGYTF	TGTGCCAGCAGTGCCGACAGTTCGTCTAACTATGGCTACACCTTC
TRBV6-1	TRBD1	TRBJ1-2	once	CASTLRGQGFLGYTF	TGTGCCAGCACCTTGAGGGGACAGGGATTTCTAGGCTACACCTTC
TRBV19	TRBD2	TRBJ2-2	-	CASKAWGGDGELFF	TGTGCCAGTAAGGCGTGGGGAGGGGACGGGGAGCTGTTTTTT
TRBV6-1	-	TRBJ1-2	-	CASSEGGRANYGYTF	TGTGCCAGCAGTGAAGGGGGCAGGGCTAACTATGGCTACACCTTC
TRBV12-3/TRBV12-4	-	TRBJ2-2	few	CASSLRTGGELFF	TGTGCCAGCAGTTTAAGAACGGGCGGGGAGCTGTTTTTT
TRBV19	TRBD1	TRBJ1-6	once	CASSIEGQGGRPLHF	TGTGCCAGTAGTATAGAGGGACAGGGTGGAAGACCCCTCCACTTT
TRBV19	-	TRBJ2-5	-	CASSRSQETQYF	TGTGCCAGTAGTCGGAGCCAAGAGACCCAGTACTTC
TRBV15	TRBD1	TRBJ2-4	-	CATSRSPDRDDIQYF	TGTGCCACCAGCAGGAGCCCGGACAGGGATGACATTCAGTACTTC
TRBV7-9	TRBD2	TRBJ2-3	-	CASSTRLAGVPDTQYF	TGTGCCAGCAGCACAAGACTAGCGGGGGTTCCAGATACGCAGTATTTT
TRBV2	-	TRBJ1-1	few	CASKFRQEVVGTEAFF	TGTGCCAGCAAATTCAGACAGGAGGTGGTGGGCACTGAAGCTTTCTTT
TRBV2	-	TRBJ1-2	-	CASSVSGVDGYTF	TGTGCCAGCAGTGTCAGCGGGGTCGATGGCTACACCTTC
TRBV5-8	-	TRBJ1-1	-	CASSIPGLMNTEAFF	TGTGCCAGCAGCATACCGGGACTGATGAACACTGAAGCTTTCTTT
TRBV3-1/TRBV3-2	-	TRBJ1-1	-	CASSQRSGNTEAFF	TGTGCCAGCAGCCAAAGATCCGGGAACACTGAAGCTTTCTTT
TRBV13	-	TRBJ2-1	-	CASSPEAGIYNEQFF	TGTGCCAGCAGCCCCGAGGCGGGTATCTACAATGAGCAGTTCTTC
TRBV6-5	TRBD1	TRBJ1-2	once	CASRADRGLGYTF	TGTGCCAGCAGAGCGGACAGGGGGCTAGGCTACACCTTC
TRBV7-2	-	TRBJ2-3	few	CASSFVERTDTQYF	TGTGCCAGCAGCTTCGTAGAGCGCACAGATACGCAGTATTTT
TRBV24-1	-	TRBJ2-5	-	CATGDTQETQYF	TGTGCCACCGGGGACACTCAAGAGACCCAGTACTTC
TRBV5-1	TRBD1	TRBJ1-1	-	CASSFRGQREAFF	TGCGCCAGCAGCTTCAGGGGGCAGCGTGAAGCTTTCTTT
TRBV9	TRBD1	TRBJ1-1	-	CASSSRQGGHTEAFF	TGTGCCAGCAGCTCTCGACAGGGGGGACACACTGAAGCTTTCTTT
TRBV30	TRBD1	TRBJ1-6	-	CAWSVTGQATYNSPLHF	TGTGCCTGGAGTGTGACGGGACAGGCTACCTATAATTCACCCCTCCACTTT
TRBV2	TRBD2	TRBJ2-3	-	CASSLKIAGGSSTDTQYF	TGTGCCAGCAGTTTGAAAATAGCGGGGGGGTCTAGCACAGATACGCAGTATTTT
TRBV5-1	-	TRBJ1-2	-	CASSLDGGAYGYTF	TGCGCCAGCAGCTTGGACGGGGGGGCCTATGGCTACACCTTC
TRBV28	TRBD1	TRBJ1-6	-	CASSWRVSPFRGRNSPLHF	TGTGCCAGCTCCTGGAGAGTCTCGCCGTTCAGGGGGAGGAATTCACCCCTCCACTTT
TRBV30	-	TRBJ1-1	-	CAWSVERNTEAFF	TGTGCCTGGAGTGTAGAGAGGAACACTGAAGCTTTCTTT
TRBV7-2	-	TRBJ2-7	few	CASNKNGGYEQYF	TGTGCCAGCAACAAAAACGGGGGCTACGAGCAGTACTTC
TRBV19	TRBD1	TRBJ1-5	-	CASSRTGGRNQPQHF	TGTGCCAGTAGTAGGACAGGGGGACGGAATCAGCCCCAGCATTTT
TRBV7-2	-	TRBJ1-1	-	CASSFGFSMNTEAFF	TGTGCCAGCAGCTTTGGCTTCTCCATGAACACTGAAGCTTTCTTT
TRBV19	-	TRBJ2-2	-	CASSPRGEDTGELFF	TGTGCCAGTAGTCCCAGGGGAGAGGACACCGGGGAGCTGTTTTTT
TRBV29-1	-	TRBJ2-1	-	CSVDGVGYEQFF	TGCAGCGTTGACGGGGTTGGATATGAGCAGTTCTTC
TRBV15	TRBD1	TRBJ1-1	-	CATSNDRDTEAFF	TGTGCCACCAGCAACGACAGGGACACTGAAGCTTTCTTT